The T cell receptor (beta chain) under discussion was sequenced for a study of T cell responses to AZD1222 COVID-19 vaccine (dated by TCRdb to the early 2020s). As for the study more broadly: AZD1222 recipients with second doses at about 4 weeks or about 12 weeks were pooled, because spike-specific TCR depth and breadth did not differ between schedules. A total of over 230 trial participants underwent TCR sequencing, of whom 200 to 220 received two doses of AZD1222 and approximately 25 received two doses of the MenACWY control vaccine. Enrollment into the trials was organized by age into subgroups of 18-55, 56-69 and 70-plus years, and those subgroups contained roughly 150, 30 and 60 TCR-sequenced participants, respectively. Broad study findings and their caveats: Because no day 14 peak-response samples were available, repertoires were characterized only after the peak T cell response. Spike-specific TCR breadth and depth rose significantly after two AZD1222 doses compared with day 0 and with MenACWY recipients. The whole spike protein was spanned by vaccine-associated CD4 TCRs, and dominant responses were seen in regions 160-218 and 743-854. Participants were mostly white British, with more females than males. The authors suggested clonal diversity may have been underestimated. Conclusions about previously exposed vaccinees were limited because only a handful of AZD1222 recipients were SARS-CoV-2 seropositive at baseline. Epitopes outside the regions mutated in the B.1.351 and B.1.1.7 variants were reportedly recognized by nearly half of the unique spike-specific TCRs. In the small 56-69-year group, the increase in depth fell short of significance, most likely because of low power.

According to the germline V gene, CDR1 reads SNHLY and CDR2 reads FYNNEI. The CDR3 goes from the cysteine to the phenylalanine over 14 residues. Only the CDR3 DNA is retained, 42 bases long and in frame from the first base. V is reduced by 4 bases and J by 2 bases, leaving a spacing of 9 bases between them. The label giving this sample's time point can be read as: baseline before first vaccination. Vaccinee samples came from UK trials COV001 and COV002, including a single-blind randomized controlled phase 2/3 trial of AZD1222 (ChAdOx1 nCoV-19) in healthy adults. For TCRbeta chain sequencing, PBMC samples were collected from trial participants at day 0 and at day 28 after the second dose. The CDR3 regions of human TCRbeta chains were analyzed by immunosequencing. Under the source paper's analysis protocol: Repertoire TCRs were checked for matches against a reference library of SARS-CoV-2-specific TCRs that had been generated using the MIRA antigen-specificity platform. Breadth was defined as the fraction of unique TCRs that were SARS-CoV-2-associated. Depth was defined as the fraction of total T cells that were SARS-CoV-2-associated. Using the MIRA data, each spike-specific TCR was mapped to the spike region that the TCR reacts to and placed in a CD4 or CD8 class. Log10-transformed breadth and depth values were compared by one-way ANOVA with Sidak's multiple comparisons tests. TCRdb obtained this table from immuneACCESS and retained in-frame rearrangements with V and J assigned. These tables miss some clones; where compared with another copy, unresolved V genes account for less than half of the shortfall, and the remainder is unexplained. D and trimming come from the DNA, and the V and J calls and clone size come from that table. Counted in this sample were about 100,000 clones; around 90% of them appeared once. About 1.7% of the sample lies in the top ten.

Comment on this clone: The antigen this receptor binds is unknown. Base-call qualities are not available, and no considerably larger clone is one nucleotide away.

The chain uses TRBV2 and TRBJ1-5, with the D gene too uncertain to name. Source: peripheral blood, taken on day 0 of AZD1222 vaccination. The clonotype originates from an adult in good health. In nucleotides, the sequence is TGTGCCAGCAGTGTTGACATTGGCAATCAGCCCCAGCATTTT. This gives the protein CASSVDIGNQPQHF.